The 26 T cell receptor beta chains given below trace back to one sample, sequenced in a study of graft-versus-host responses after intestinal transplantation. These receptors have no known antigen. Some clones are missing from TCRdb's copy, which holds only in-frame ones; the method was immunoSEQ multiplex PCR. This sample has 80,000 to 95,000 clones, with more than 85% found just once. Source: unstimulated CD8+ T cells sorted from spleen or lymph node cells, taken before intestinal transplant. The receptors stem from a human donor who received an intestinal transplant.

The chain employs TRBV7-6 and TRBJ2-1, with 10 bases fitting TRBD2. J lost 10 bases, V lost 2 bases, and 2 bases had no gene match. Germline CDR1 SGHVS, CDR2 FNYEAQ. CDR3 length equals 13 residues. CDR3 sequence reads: CASSLSGGGEQFF. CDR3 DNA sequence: TGTGCCAGCAGCTTAAGCGGGGGGGGAGAGCAGTTCTTC. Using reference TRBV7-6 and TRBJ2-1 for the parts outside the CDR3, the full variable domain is GAGVSQSPRYKVTKRGQDVALRCDPISGHVSLYWYRQALGQGPEFLTYFNYEAQQDKSGLPNDRFSAERPEGSISTLTIQRTEQRDSAMYRCASSLSGGGEQFFGPGTRLTVL.

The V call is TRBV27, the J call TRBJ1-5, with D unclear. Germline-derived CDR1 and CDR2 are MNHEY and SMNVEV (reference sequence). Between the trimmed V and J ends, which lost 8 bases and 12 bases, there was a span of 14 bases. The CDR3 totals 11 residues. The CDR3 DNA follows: TGTGCCAGCCTAAACGCGGGTGTCCAGCATTTT. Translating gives CASLNAGVQHF.

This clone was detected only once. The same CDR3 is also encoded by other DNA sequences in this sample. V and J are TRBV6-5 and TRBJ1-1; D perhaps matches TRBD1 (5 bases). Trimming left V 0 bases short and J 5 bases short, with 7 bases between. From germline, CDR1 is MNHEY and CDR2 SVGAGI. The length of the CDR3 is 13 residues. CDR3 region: CASSYSGGTEAFF. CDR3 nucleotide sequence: TGTGCCAGCAGTTACTCGGGGGGGACTGAAGCTTTCTTT.

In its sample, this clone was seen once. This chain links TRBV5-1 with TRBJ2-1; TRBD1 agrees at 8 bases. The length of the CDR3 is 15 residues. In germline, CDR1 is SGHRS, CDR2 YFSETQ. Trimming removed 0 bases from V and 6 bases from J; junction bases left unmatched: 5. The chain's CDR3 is CASSLEQGVINEQFF. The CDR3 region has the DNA TGCGCCAGCAGCTTGGAACAGGGGGTAATCAATGAGCAGTTCTTC.

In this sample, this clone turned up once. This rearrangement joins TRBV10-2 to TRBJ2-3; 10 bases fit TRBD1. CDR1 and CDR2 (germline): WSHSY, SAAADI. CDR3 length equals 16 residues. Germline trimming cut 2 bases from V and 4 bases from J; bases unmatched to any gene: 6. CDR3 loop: CASSEPGQGWADTQYF. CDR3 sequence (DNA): TGCGCCAGCAGTGAGCCGGGACAGGGGTGGGCAGATACGCAGTATTTT.

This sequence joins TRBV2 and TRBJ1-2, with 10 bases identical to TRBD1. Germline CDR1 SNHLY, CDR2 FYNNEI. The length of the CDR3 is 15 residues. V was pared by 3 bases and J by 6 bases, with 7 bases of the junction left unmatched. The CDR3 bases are TGTGCCAGCAGTGACCTGACAGGGGGCGCAAATGGCTACACCTTC. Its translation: CASSDLTGGANGYTF.

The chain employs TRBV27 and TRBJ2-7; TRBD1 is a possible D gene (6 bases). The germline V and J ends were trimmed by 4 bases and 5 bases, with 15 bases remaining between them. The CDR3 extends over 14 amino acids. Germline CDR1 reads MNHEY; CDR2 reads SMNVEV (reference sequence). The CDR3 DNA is TGTGCCAGCAGTTCAGGGACATCCCCCCACGAGCAGTACTTC. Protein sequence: CASSSGTSPHEQYF.

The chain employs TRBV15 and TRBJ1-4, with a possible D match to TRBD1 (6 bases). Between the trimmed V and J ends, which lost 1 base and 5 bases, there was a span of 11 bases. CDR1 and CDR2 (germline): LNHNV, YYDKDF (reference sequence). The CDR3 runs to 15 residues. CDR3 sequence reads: CATSRVTQGNEKLFF. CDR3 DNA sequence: TGTGCCACCAGCAGAGTAACACAGGGAAATGAAAAACTGTTTTTT.

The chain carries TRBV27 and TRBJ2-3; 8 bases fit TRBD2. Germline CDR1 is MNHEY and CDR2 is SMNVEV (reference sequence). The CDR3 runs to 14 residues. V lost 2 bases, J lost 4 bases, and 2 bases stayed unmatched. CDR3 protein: CASSLKAGADTQYF. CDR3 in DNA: TGTGCCAGCAGTTTAAAAGCGGGGGCAGATACGCAGTATTTT.

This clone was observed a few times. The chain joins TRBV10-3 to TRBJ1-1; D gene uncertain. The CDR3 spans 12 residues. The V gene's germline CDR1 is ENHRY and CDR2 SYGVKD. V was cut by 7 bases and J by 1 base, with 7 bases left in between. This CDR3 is CAITGTNTEAFF. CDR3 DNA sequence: TGTGCCATCACAGGCACGAACACTGAAGCTTTCTTT.

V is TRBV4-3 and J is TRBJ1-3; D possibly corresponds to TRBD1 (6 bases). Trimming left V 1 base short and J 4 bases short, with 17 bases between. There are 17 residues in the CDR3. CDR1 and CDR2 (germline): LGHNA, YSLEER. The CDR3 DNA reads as TGCGCCAGCAGCCAAGCGACAGGATTAAGCTTCGGAAACACCATATATTTT. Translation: CASSQATGLSFGNTIYF.

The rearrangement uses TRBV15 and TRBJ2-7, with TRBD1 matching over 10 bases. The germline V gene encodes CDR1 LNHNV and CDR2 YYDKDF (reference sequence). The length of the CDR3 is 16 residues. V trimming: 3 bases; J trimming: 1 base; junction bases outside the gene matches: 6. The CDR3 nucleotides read TGTGCCACCAGCAGCCCCGGGACAGGGGCGTCCTACGAGCAGTACTTC. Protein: CATSSPGTGASYEQYF.

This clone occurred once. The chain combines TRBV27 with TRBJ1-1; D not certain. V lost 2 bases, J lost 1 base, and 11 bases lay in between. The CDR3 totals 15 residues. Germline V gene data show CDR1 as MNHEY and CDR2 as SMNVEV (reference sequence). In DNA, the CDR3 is TGTGCCAGCAGTTTAGCGGCGGCAGCGAACACTGAAGCTTTCTTT. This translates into CASSLAAAANTEAFF.

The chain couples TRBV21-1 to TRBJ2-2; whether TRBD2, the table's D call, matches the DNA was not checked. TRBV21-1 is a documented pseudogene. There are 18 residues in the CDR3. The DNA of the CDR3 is TGTGCCAGCAGCAAAGCGCTGGCTAGCGGGGGGTATACCGGGGAGCTGTTTTTT. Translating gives CASSKALASGGYTGELFF.

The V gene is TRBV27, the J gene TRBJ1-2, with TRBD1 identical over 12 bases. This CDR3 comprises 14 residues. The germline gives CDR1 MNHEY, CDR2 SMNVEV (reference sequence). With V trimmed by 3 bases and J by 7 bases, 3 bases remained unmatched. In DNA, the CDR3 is TGTGCCAGCAGTTTGGGACAGGGGGCCCCTGGCTACACCTTC. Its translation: CASSLGQGAPGYTF.

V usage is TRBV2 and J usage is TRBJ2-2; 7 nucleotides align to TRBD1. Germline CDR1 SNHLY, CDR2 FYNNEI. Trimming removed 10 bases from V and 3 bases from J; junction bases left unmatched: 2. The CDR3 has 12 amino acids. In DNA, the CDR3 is TGTGCCAACCAGGGGGACACCGGGGAGCTGTTTTTT. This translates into CANQGDTGELFF.

CDR3 residues: CASIPTGSGNTIYF. For the CDR3, the DNA is TGTGCCAGCATCCCAACAGGCTCTGGAAACACCATATATTTT. This chain connects TRBV2 to TRBJ1-3; D is possibly TRBD1 (5 bases). Germline V lookup: CDR1 SNHLY, CDR2 FYNNEI. The V end was cut by 7 bases, the J end by 0 bases, with 10 bases between. The CDR3 totals 14 residues.

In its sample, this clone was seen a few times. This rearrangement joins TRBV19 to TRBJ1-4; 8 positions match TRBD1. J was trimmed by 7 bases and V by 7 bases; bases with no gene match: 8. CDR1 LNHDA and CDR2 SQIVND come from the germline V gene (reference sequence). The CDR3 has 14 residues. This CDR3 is CASKDETGAEKLFF. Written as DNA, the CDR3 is TGTGCCAGTAAGGACGAGACAGGGGCTGAAAAACTGTTTTTT.

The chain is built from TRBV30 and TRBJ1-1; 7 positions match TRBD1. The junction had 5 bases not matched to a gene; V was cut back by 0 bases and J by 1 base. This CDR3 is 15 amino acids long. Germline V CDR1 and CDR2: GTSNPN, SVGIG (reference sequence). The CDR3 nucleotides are TGTGCCTGGAGTGTACTAGGGGGCCCGAACACTGAAGCTTTCTTT. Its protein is CAWSVLGGPNTEAFF.

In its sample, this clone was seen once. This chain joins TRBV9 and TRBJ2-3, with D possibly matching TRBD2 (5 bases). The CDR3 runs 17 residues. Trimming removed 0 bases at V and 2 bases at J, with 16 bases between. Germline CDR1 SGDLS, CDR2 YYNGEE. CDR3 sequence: CASSVDADYSVTDTQYF. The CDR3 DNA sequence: TGTGCCAGCAGCGTAGATGCCGACTATTCGGTCACAGATACGCAGTATTTT.

CDR3 bases: TGTGCCAGCAGCTTAGCGGGGGCGCTGGGGGATGAGCAGTTCTTC. As protein: CASSLAGALGDEQFF. The V and J genes are TRBV7-2 and TRBJ2-1; possible D gene TRBD1, 6 bases. CDR1 is SGHTA, CDR2 FQGNSA, per germline. Trimming stripped 0 bases from V and 8 bases from J, with 14 bases between. The CDR3 loop spans 15 amino acids. The full variable domain, in which reference TRBV7-2 and TRBJ2-1 provide the parts outside the CDR3, is GAGVSQSPSNKVTEKGKDVELRCDPISGHTALYWYRQSLGQGLEFLIYFQGNSAPDKSGLPSDRFSAERTGGSVSTLTIQRTQQEDSAVYLCASSLAGALGDEQFFGPGTRLTVL.

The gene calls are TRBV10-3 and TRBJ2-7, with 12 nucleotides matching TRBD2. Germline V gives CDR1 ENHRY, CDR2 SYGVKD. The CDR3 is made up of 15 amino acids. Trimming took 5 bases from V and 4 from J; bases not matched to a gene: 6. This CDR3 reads CAISTSGGRGYEQYF. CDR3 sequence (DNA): TGTGCCATCAGTACTAGCGGGGGGAGAGGGTACGAGCAGTACTTC.

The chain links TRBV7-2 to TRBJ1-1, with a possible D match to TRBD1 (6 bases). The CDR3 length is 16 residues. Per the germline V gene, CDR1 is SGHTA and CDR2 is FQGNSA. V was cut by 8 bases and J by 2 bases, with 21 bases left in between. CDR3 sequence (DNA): TGTGCCAGCCCCTCCAGGGACACGGAACTCAACACTGAAGCTTTCTTT. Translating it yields CASPSRDTELNTEAFF.

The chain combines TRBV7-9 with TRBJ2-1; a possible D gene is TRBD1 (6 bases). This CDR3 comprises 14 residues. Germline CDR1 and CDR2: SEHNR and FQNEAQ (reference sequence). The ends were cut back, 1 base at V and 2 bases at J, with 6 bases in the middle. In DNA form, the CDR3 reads TGTGCCAGCAGCTTAGGGACAGCCTACAATGAGCAGTTCTTC. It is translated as CASSLGTAYNEQFF.

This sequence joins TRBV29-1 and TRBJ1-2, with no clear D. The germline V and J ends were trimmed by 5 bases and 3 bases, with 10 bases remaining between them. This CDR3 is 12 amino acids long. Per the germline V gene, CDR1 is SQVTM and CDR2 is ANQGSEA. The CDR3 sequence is CSVFWGDYGYTF. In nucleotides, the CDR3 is TGCAGCGTTTTCTGGGGAGACTATGGCTACACCTTC.

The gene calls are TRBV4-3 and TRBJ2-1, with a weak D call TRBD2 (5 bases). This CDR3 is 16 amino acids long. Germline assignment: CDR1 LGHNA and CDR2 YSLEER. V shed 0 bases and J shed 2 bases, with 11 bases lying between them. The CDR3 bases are TGCGCCAGCAGCCAAGATTCGGGGTACCCCTACAATGAGCAGTTCTTC. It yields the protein CASSQDSGYPYNEQFF.